Listed below are T cell receptor beta chains from one sample, sequenced in a study of blood T cells in healthy people across ages. MiXCR, applied by TCRdb to the 5' RACE reads, yields one record per CDR3 protein. The data contain 1,100,000 or so distinct CDR3 sequences, 40% to 55% of them singletons. The sample comprised blood. The source of these receptors is a woman aged 60 to 75 in good health. CDR3s include the opening cysteine and the closing phenylalanine or tryptophan. D genes are given only for firm matches. The size of a clone is reported for some rows only, either as once, few or many, or as a class for expanded clones.

D: TRBD2; J: TRBJ2-7; V: TRBV4-1; length: 14; size: few; CDR3: CASSRSSGTYEQYF; DNA: TGCGCCAGCAGCCGGTCTAGCGGGACCTACGAGCAGTACTTC
D: .; J: TRBJ2-5; V: TRBV3-1; length: 15; size: few; CDR3: CASSQDLGVQETQYF; DNA: TGTGCCAGCAGCCAAGATCTGGGGGTTCAAGAGACCCAGTACTTC
D: .; J: TRBJ2-7; V: TRBV6-5; length: 15; size: .; CDR3: CASSYPGQGSYEQYF; DNA: TGTGCCAGCAGTTACCCCGGACAAGGCTCCTACGAGCAGTACTTC
D: .; J: TRBJ2-1; V: TRBV29-1; length: 15; size: .; CDR3: CSANLMVQADHEQFF; DNA: TGCAGCGCTAACCTTATGGTTCAAGCGGATCATGAGCAGTTCTTC
D: TRBD1; J: TRBJ2-1; V: TRBV18; length: 19; size: .; CDR3: CASSPPHGRQGSSYNEQFF; DNA: TGTGCCAGCTCACCACCCCATGGACGACAGGGAAGCTCCTACAATGAGCAGTTCTTC
D: .; J: TRBJ1-4; V: TRBV2; length: 15; size: .; CDR3: CASSDEEGLNEELFF; DNA: TGTGCCAGCAGTGATGAGGAGGGACTGAATGAAGAACTGTTTTTT
D: TRBD2; J: TRBJ2-1; V: TRBV11-2; length: 14; size: .; CDR3: CASSLAVYRNEQFF; DNA: TGTGCCAGCAGTCTAGCGGTTTACAGAAATGAGCAGTTCTTC
D: .; J: TRBJ1-2; V: TRBV11-2; length: 16; size: .; CDR3: CASSELRGRGHKGYTF; DNA: TGTGCCAGCTCTGAACTCCGGGGGCGCGGGCATAAAGGCTACACCTTC
D: .; J: TRBJ2-6; V: TRBV13; length: 17; size: .; CDR3: CASSSAGQHSGANVLTF; DNA: TGTGCCAGCAGCTCCGCCGGGCAACACTCTGGGGCCAACGTCCTGACTTTC
D: .; J: TRBJ2-3; V: TRBV5-5; length: 17; size: .; CDR3: CASSARGGVPSTETQYF; DNA: TGTGCCAGCAGCGCTCGGGGCGGGGTCCCTAGCACAGAGACGCAGTATTTT
D: .; J: TRBJ1-4; V: TRBV4-1; length: 14; size: .; CDR3: CASSQDPGVEKLFF; DNA: TGCGCCAGCAGCCAAGATCCAGGAGTCGAAAAACTGTTTTTT
D: .; J: TRBJ2-3; V: TRBV12-3/TRBV12-4; length: 15; size: .; CDR3: CASSVSRDQTDTQYF; DNA: TGTGCCAGCAGCGTCTCCCGGGACCAGACCGATACGCAGTATTTT
D: TRBD2; J: TRBJ2-1; V: TRBV20-1; length: 15; size: .; CDR3: CSARHSGSVSYEQFF; DNA: TGCAGTGCTAGACATAGCGGGAGCGTCTCCTACGAGCAGTTCTTC
D: TRBD2; J: TRBJ2-4; V: TRBV6-2/TRBV6-3; length: 16; size: few; CDR3: CASTLKEAGAKNIQYF; DNA: TGTGCCAGTACCCTCAAGGAAGCGGGGGCCAAAAACATTCAGTACTTC
D: TRBD1; J: TRBJ2-7; V: TRBV20-1; length: 16; size: few; CDR3: CSARDLRTGYGYEQYF; DNA: TGCAGTGCTAGAGATTTACGGACAGGGTACGGCTACGAGCAGTACTTC
D: TRBD1; J: TRBJ2-4; V: TRBV12-5; length: 17; size: once; CDR3: CASGPGQGVGTKNIQYF; DNA: TGTGCTAGTGGACCGGGACAGGGGGTTGGGACCAAAAACATTCAGTACTTC
D: TRBD2; J: TRBJ2-1; V: TRBV27; length: 14; size: .; CDR3: CASRVGLAIGEQFF; DNA: TGTGCCAGCAGGGTGGGACTAGCTATAGGTGAGCAGTTCTTC
D: .; J: TRBJ1-2; V: TRBV20-1; length: 17; size: few; CDR3: CSARIRVARTVNYGYTF; DNA: TGCAGTGCTAGGATCCGAGTCGCAAGGACAGTTAACTATGGCTACACCTTC
D: .; J: TRBJ2-1; V: TRBV4-1; length: 16; size: few; CDR3: CASSQGTGVSYNEQFF; DNA: TGCGCCAGCAGCCAAGGCACGGGAGTCTCTTACAATGAGCAGTTCTTC
D: .; J: TRBJ2-7; V: TRBV4-1; length: 18; size: .; CDR3: CASSQELGADSRSYEQYF; DNA: TGCGCCAGCAGCCAAGAATTGGGGGCGGACAGCCGCTCCTACGAGCAGTACTTC